Each of the 13 T cell receptor beta chains below was sequenced from the same sample in a study of CD8 T cells in Susac syndrome. Random-hexamer reverse transcription was applied to roughly 0.5 to 1 ug RNA. TCRdb re-derived calls from the immunoSEQ multiplex PCR reads in MiXCR, one entry per CDR3 protein. Counted here are about 190,000 distinct CDR3 sequences, almost 96% occurring once; the ten biggest clones make up 0.098%. Sequencing used CD4+ T cells from PBMCs. Receptors were obtained from a human donor with Susac syndrome.

J is TRBJ2-5 and V is TRBV15, with TRBD1 identical over 9 bases. This CDR3 is 13 amino acids long. V lost 8 bases, J lost 5 bases, and 6 bases stayed unmatched. Germline CDR1 and CDR2: LNHNV and YYDKDF (reference sequence). The CDR3 coding sequence is TGTGCCACCGGGACAGGGCATCAGGAGACCCAGTACTTC. It translates to CATGTGHQETQYF.

The chain links TRBV30 to TRBJ1-2; D ambiguous. This CDR3 is 12 amino acids long. Trimming removed 4 bases at V and 8 bases at J, with 14 bases between. Per germline, CDR1 GTSNPN and CDR2 SVGIG (reference sequence). The CDR3 region is CAWTSSSPGYTF. DNA for the CDR3: TGTGCCTGGACCTCTAGTTCTCCAGGCTACACCTTC.

The V and J genes are TRBV5-1 and TRBJ2-2; TRBD1 matches 7 bases. The CDR3 loop spans 14 amino acids. Losses at the gene ends were 3 bases for V and 4 bases for J; bases not matched to a gene: 3. Germline V gene lookup returns CDR1 SGHRS and CDR2 YFSETQ. The DNA of the CDR3 is TGCGCCAGCAGCTCGGGACAGCTCACCGGGGAGCTGTTTTTT. Amino acid sequence: CASSSGQLTGELFF.

The rearrangement uses TRBV20-1 and TRBJ2-7, with 7 positions matching TRBD1. Germline CDR1 is DFQATT and CDR2 is SNEGSKA (reference sequence). The CDR3 consists of 16 residues. J lost 2 bases, V lost 6 bases, and 16 bases had no gene match. CDR3 in DNA: TGCAGTGCCATAACCCTCCCGGGACAGTCGACCTACGAGCAGTACTTC. It translates to CSAITLPGQSTYEQYF.

V is TRBV12-3 or TRBV12-4 and J is TRBJ2-1, with 7 bases fitting TRBD1. V lost 6 bases to trimming and J lost 8 bases; unmatched junction nucleotides: 7. The CDR3 has 13 amino acids. The CDR3 spells CASRPGTAHEQFF. The CDR3 DNA reads TGTGCCAGCAGGCCCGGGACAGCCCATGAGCAGTTCTTC.

This chain links TRBV20-1 with TRBJ1-2; a weak D match, TRBD1 (5 bases). The CDR3 consists of 15 residues. Per the germline V gene, CDR1 is DFQATT and CDR2 is SNEGSKA (reference sequence). V lost 0 bases, J lost 2 bases, and 13 bases lay in between. This CDR3 is CSARDWSRANYGYTF. CDR3 sequence (DNA): TGCAGTGCTAGAGATTGGAGCAGGGCCAACTATGGCTACACCTTC.

The chain couples TRBV4-2 to TRBJ2-3; 10 nucleotides agree with TRBD2. The ends lost 0 bases at V and 6 bases at J; junction bases unmatched: 6. The germline CDR1 and CDR2 sequences are LGHNA and YNFKEQ. CDR3 length: 16 residues. This CDR3 is CASSQEASGGRDTQYF. CDR3 DNA: TGTGCCAGCAGCCAAGAGGCTAGCGGGGGCCGGGATACGCAGTATTTT.

V gene TRBV10-3 combines with J gene TRBJ2-3; D might be TRBD1 or TRBD2, each matching 6 bases. Germline loops: CDR1 ENHRY, CDR2 SYGVKD. V was shortened by 10 bases and J by 2 bases, with 19 bases between the two germline ends. This CDR3 is built from 15 residues. This chain's CDR3 is CATRLSGANTDTQYF. The DNA of the CDR3 is TGTGCCACCCGGCTCTCGGGGGCGAACACAGATACGCAGTATTTT.

The DNA for the CDR3 is TGTGCCAGCAGTTTAGAACAGTGGGGTTCACCCCTCCACTTT. As protein: CASSLEQWGSPLHF. The chain is built from TRBV12-3 or TRBV12-4 and TRBJ1-6; no clear D. Trimming left V 1 base short and J 9 bases short, with 10 bases between. This CDR3 spans 14 amino acids.

V and J are TRBV20-1 and TRBJ2-1, with 8 bases lining up with TRBD1. V was pared by 3 bases and J by 6 bases, with 7 bases of the junction left unmatched. Looked up from germline, CDR1 is DFQATT and CDR2 is SNEGSKA (reference sequence). The CDR3 is 14 amino acids. In DNA, the CDR3 is TGCAGTGCTAGCAGTTTGACAGGGGTCAATGAGCAGTTCTTC. Translation gives CSASSLTGVNEQFF.

The chain combines TRBV25-1 with TRBJ2-5, with no clear D. The germline V gene has CDR1 MGHDK and CDR2 SYGVNS. V gave up 5 bases and J gave up 2 bases, with 15 bases separating them. This CDR3 is built from 15 residues. The CDR3 spells CASSPTRPVQETQYF. The CDR3 DNA follows: TGTGCCAGCAGTCCAACGAGGCCAGTTCAAGAGACCCAGTACTTC.

The chain carries TRBV5-4 and TRBJ2-2; a possible D gene is TRBD2 (6 bases). The germline CDR1 and CDR2 sequences are SGHNT and YYREEE (reference sequence). CDR3 size: 17 residues. V gave up 4 bases and J gave up 0 bases, with 16 bases separating them. The CDR3 DNA sequence: TGTGCCAGCAGCCAAAAAACCGGGACTCCGAACACCGGGGAGCTGTTTTTT. It encodes CASSQKTGTPNTGELFF.

This sequence joins TRBV20-1 and TRBJ1-1, with D unclear. CDR3 length: 12 amino acids. Looked up from germline, CDR1 is DFQATT and CDR2 is SNEGSKA (reference sequence). Between the trimmed V and J ends, which lost 2 bases and 0 bases, there was a span of 4 bases. CDR3 nucleotides: TGCAGTGCTAGACGGCTGAACACTGAAGCTTTCTTT. This translates into CSARRLNTEAFF.